These 30 T cell receptor beta chains were all obtained from the same sample, sequenced in a study of beta chain features in type 1 diabetes. Study-level findings and limits: The study found moderately but significantly shorter TCRB CDR3s in all four CD4+ subsets of Type 1 diabetes patients.

These receptors' targets are unknown. TCRB transcripts that were expressed got sequenced, as all of the isolated RNA had been reverse transcribed. Clones were sequenced by immunoSEQ multiplex PCR, and TCRdb holds only the in-frame ones, with some missing. The profile shows some 640,000 clones, over 11% of them singletons. Material for sequencing was naive CD4+ T cells from blood. The source of these receptors is a man younger than 35 with type 1 diabetes.

The genes are TRBV6-5 and TRBJ2-7; the match to TRBD1 covers 10 bases. Losses at the gene ends were 2 bases for V and 3 bases for J; bases not matched to a gene: 1. Germline assignment: CDR1 MNHEY and CDR2 SVGAGI. This CDR3 has 14 residues. The CDR3 DNA follows: TGTGCCAGCAGTTACGACAGGGGGCTCTACGAGCAGTACTTC. Translating it yields CASSYDRGLYEQYF.

The chain combines TRBV2 with TRBJ1-4; D gene ambiguous. There are 13 residues in the CDR3. The V end lost 5 bases, the J end lost 12 bases, and 16 bases lay between the germline ends. Germline V gives CDR1 SNHLY, CDR2 FYNNEI. The CDR3 bases are TGTGCCAGCAGTACTAGTCGGACGAGACAACTGTTTTTT. Its translation is CASSTSRTRQLFF.

This clone was counted between two and nine times. J is TRBJ2-6 and V is TRBV19; 15 nucleotides match TRBD2. Germline CDR1 and CDR2: LNHDA and SQIVND (reference sequence). V lost 3 bases and J lost 0; bases outside the gene matches: 6. CDR3 size: 20 residues. Here the CDR3 reads CASSIQRGLAGGSGANVLTF. DNA of the CDR3: TGTGCCAGTAGTATTCAAAGGGGACTAGCGGGAGGCTCTGGGGCCAACGTCCTGACTTTC.

The rearrangement joins TRBV29-1 to TRBJ2-3; D possibly uses TRBD1 or TRBD2 (5 bases each). The CDR3 totals 12 residues. Trimming stripped 6 bases from V and 6 bases from J, with 13 bases between. Germline V gives CDR1 SQVTM, CDR2 ANQGSEA. This CDR3 reads CSVTWDPDTQYF. DNA for the CDR3: TGCAGCGTAACATGGGACCCCGATACGCAGTATTTT.

A few counts support this clone. The gene calls are TRBV30 and TRBJ1-5, with 8 bases aligning to TRBD1. Germline trimming cut 4 bases from V and 6 bases from J; bases unmatched to any gene: 8. In germline, CDR1 is GTSNPN, CDR2 SVGIG (reference sequence). This CDR3 comprises 14 residues. The DNA for the CDR3 is TGTGCCTGGACCAGGGGGCCGGAGGGTCAGCCCCAGCATTTT. Translating it yields CAWTRGPEGQPQHF.

About this clone itself: The junction does not match germline at one end; this may be a read error. The J gene is TRBJ2-7, the V gene TRBV7-7; 13 bases match TRBD2. The CDR3 contains 18 residues. Germline V gene lookup returns CDR1 SSHAT and CDR2 FNYEAQ (reference sequence). CDR3 residues: CASSSTSGGSKESYEQYF. The CDR3 nucleotides read TGTGCTAGCAGCTCGACTAGCGGGGGGTCCAAAGAGTCCTACGAGCAGTACTTC.

This chain joins TRBV11-2 and TRBJ2-3; D is perhaps TRBD1 or TRBD2 (6 bases each). The CDR3 contains 14 residues. V dropped 2 bases and J dropped 3 bases, with 9 bases sitting between them. Germline V gene lookup returns CDR1 SGHAT and CDR2 FQNNGV. CDR3 sequence: CASSLRGVTDTQYF. CDR3 DNA sequence: TGTGCCAGCAGCTTAAGGGGGGTTACAGATACGCAGTATTTT.

V usage is TRBV27 and J usage is TRBJ1-2; D uncertain. The V gene lost 2 bases and the J gene lost 8 bases, with 18 bases spanning the gap. Germline V gene data show CDR1 as MNHEY and CDR2 as SMNVEV (reference sequence). The CDR3 has 15 amino acids. Written as DNA, the CDR3 is TGTGCCAGCAGTTTAAATGGCGGCCCCTCAGGAGGCTACACCTTC. This translates into CASSLNGGPSGGYTF.

This clone has only a few counts. The chain uses TRBV19 and TRBJ2-1; 10 bases line up with TRBD2. The germline V gene has CDR1 LNHDA and CDR2 SQIVND (reference sequence). The CDR3 has 16 residues. V trimming: 5 bases; J trimming: 8 bases; junction bases outside the gene matches: 12. The CDR3, as DNA: TGTGCCAGTAGTCACACCTCCACTAGCGGGAACGATGAGCAGTTCTTC. Translation gives CASSHTSTSGNDEQFF.

This clone was detected a few times. The V and J genes are TRBV7-9 and TRBJ2-7; D is uncertain. Germline CDR1 is SEHNR and CDR2 is FQNEAQ (reference sequence). The CDR3 runs to 14 residues. Trimming pared 2 bases from V and 5 bases from J, leaving 13 bases between. In DNA, the CDR3 is TGTGCCAGCAGCTTAATGTCCAGCGCGGACGAGCAGTACTTC. This sequence encodes CASSLMSSADEQYF.

The chain recombines TRBV15 with TRBJ1-4, with TRBD1 as a possible D gene (6 bases). Trimming pared 1 base from V and 0 bases from J, leaving 15 bases between. The CDR3 extends over 18 amino acids. Germline loops: CDR1 LNHNV, CDR2 YYDKDF (reference sequence). This CDR3 is CATSRAGGGGTTNEKLFF. The DNA for the CDR3 is TGTGCCACCAGCAGAGCCGGCGGGGGGGGCACAACTAATGAAAAACTGTTTTTT.

The table lists this clone with a few counts. The chain couples TRBV11-1 to TRBJ1-1, with D unresolved. The V end lost 5 bases, the J end lost 7 bases, and 8 bases lay between the germline ends. This CDR3 has 11 amino acids. Germline values: CDR1 SGHAT, CDR2 FQDESV (reference sequence). In nucleotides, the CDR3 is TGTGCCAGCAGCCTTCAGCGTGAAGCTTTCTTT. Its translation: CASSLQREAFF.

The J gene is TRBJ1-2, the V gene TRBV7-2; D is uncertain. V was shortened by 1 base and J by 6 bases, with 9 bases between the two germline ends. Germline assignment: CDR1 SGHTA and CDR2 FQGNSA. The length of the CDR3 is 13 residues. In DNA, the CDR3 is TGTGCCAGCAGCTTAGATGGGGTCCATGGCTACACCTTC. Translation: CASSLDGVHGYTF.

CDR3 residues: CASTLRRGETDTQYF. CDR3 nucleotides: TGTGCCAGCACCTTACGGAGGGGGGAAACAGATACGCAGTATTTT. This chain uses TRBV6-1 with TRBJ2-3, with D perhaps TRBD1 or TRBD2 (6 bases each). This CDR3 has 15 residues. V was clipped by 7 bases and J by 3 bases, with 17 bases between them. CDR1 is MNHNS and CDR2 is SASEGT in the germline V gene.

V and J are TRBV20-1 and TRBJ2-1; D is unclear. CDR3 length equals 11 residues. CDR1 and CDR2 from the germline V gene are DFQATT and SNEGSKA (reference sequence). With 6 bases removed from V and 4 bases from J, the gap between germline ends came to 7 bases. The DNA for the CDR3 is TGCAGTGCAATAGAGTACAATGAGCAGTTCTTC. It yields the protein CSAIEYNEQFF.

This clone was found a few times. The rearrangement joins TRBV5-1 to TRBJ2-2, with D unclear. This CDR3 spans 15 amino acids. CDR1 and CDR2 from the germline V gene are SGHRS and YFSETQ. Trimming cost V 4 bases and J 0 bases, with 10 bases left between them. The CDR3 nucleotides read TGCGCCAGCAGCATGGGGTACGCGAACACCGGGGAGCTGTTTTTT. Protein: CASSMGYANTGELFF.

The V gene is TRBV5-1, the J gene TRBJ2-5, with 8 bases that match TRBD2. CDR3 length: 16 amino acids. The V and J ends lost 2 bases and 1 base, in that order; junction bases with no gene match: 7. The germline gives CDR1 SGHRS, CDR2 YFSETQ. The CDR3 DNA is TGCGCCAGCAGCTTCATGTCAGCGGGAGCCCAAGAGACCCAGTACTTC. It codes for CASSFMSAGAQETQYF.

This clone turned up a few times. The chain couples TRBV5-4 to TRBJ2-1, with 14 nucleotides matching TRBD2. The CDR3 consists of 17 residues. V lost 1 base and J lost 8; bases outside the gene matches: 8. The germline V gene encodes CDR1 SGHNT and CDR2 YYREEE (reference sequence). DNA for the CDR3: TGTGCCAGCAGCTTGAATTCCGGGACTAGCGGGAGAGATGAGCAGTTCTTC. Translated: CASSLNSGTSGRDEQFF.

The sample holds a few counts of this clone. The chain has TRBV6-5 and TRBJ2-4, with 7 bases that match TRBD1. CDR3 length: 16 residues. From germline, CDR1 is MNHEY and CDR2 SVGAGI. V gave up 4 bases and J gave up 13 bases; unmatched junction bases: 19. Written as DNA, the CDR3 is TGTGCCAGCAGTTCGCGACCGGGACAGCGAGGCAACGCACAGTACTTC. Amino acid sequence: CASSSRPGQRGNAQYF.

In DNA form, the CDR3 reads TGCAGCGCTGGGCGGGACACCGTAAGTGGAGGGCGTGGTACGCAGTATTTT. This encodes CSAGRDTVSGGRGTQYF. The chain has TRBV29-1 and TRBJ2-3; D tentatively reads TRBD1 or TRBD2 (6 bases each). V gave up 7 bases and J gave up 8 bases, with 31 bases separating them. This CDR3 is 17 amino acids long. The germline V gene has CDR1 SQVTM and CDR2 ANQGSEA.

The V gene is TRBV11-3, the J gene TRBJ2-2; no definite D call. The CDR3 totals 15 residues. Germline CDR1 reads SGHNT; CDR2 reads YENEEA. V lost 5 bases, J lost 0 bases, and 10 bases lay in between. For the CDR3, the DNA is TGTGCCAGCAGCCCGGGCGGTTCGAACACCGGGGAGCTGTTTTTT. The encoded protein is CASSPGGSNTGELFF. Based on the CDR3 plus reference TRBV11-3 and TRBJ2-2, the full variable domain is EAGVVQSPRYKIIEKKQPVAFWCNPISGHNTLYWYLQNLGQGPELLIRYENEEAVDDSQLPKDRFSAERLKGVDSTLKIQPAELGDSAVYLCASSPGGSNTGELFFGEGSRLTVL.

This clone was detected only a few times. The rearrangement joins TRBV5-1 to TRBJ2-7; the match to TRBD1 covers 7 bases. CDR3 length: 15 residues. The V segment lost 5 bases and the J segment 2 bases; nucleotides outside the gene matches: 10. Germline V lookup: CDR1 SGHRS, CDR2 YFSETQ. The CDR3 sequence: CASSHGQVGTYEQYF. DNA of the CDR3: TGCGCCAGCAGTCACGGACAGGTTGGGACCTACGAGCAGTACTTC. The whole variable domain, remainder taken from reference TRBV5-1 and TRBJ2-7, is KAGVTQTPRYLIKTRGQQVTLSCSPISGHRSVSWYQQTPGQGLQFLFEYFSETQRNKGNFPGRFSGRQFSNSRSEMNVSTLELGDSALYLCASSHGQVGTYEQYFGPGTRLTVT.

This chain uses TRBV30 with TRBJ2-3, with D possibly being TRBD2 (6 bases). V shed 3 bases and J shed 0 bases, with 7 bases lying between them. This CDR3 has 13 amino acids. CDR1 is GTSNPN, CDR2 SVGIG, per germline (reference sequence). Here the CDR3 DNA reads TGTGCCTGGAGGGCGGGAAGCACAGATACGCAGTATTTT. Its translation: CAWRAGSTDTQYF. Variable domain in full (rest from reference TRBV30 and TRBJ2-3): SQTIHQWPATLVQPVGSPLSLECTVEGTSNPNLYWYRQAAGRGLQLLFYSVGIGQISSEVPQNLSASRPQDRQFILSSKKLLLSDSGFYLCAWRAGSTDTQYFGPGTRLTVL.

This clone has a handful of counts. The chain links TRBV5-5 to TRBJ1-3; TRBD1 might be the D (6 bases). V lost 4 bases to trimming and J lost 0 bases, with 11 bases between them. Germline V lookup: CDR1 SGHKS, CDR2 YYEKEE (reference sequence). This CDR3 contains 15 residues. The CDR3 sequence: CASSVGQPSGNTIYF. Written as DNA, the CDR3 is TGTGCCAGCAGCGTCGGACAGCCCTCTGGAAACACCATATATTTT.

The chain links TRBV5-4 to TRBJ2-1; D unresolved. The CDR3 is 13 amino acids. Germline CDR1 and CDR2: SGHNT and YYREEE (reference sequence). Trimming shortened V by 2 bases and J by 8 bases, and 11 bases separated the two germline ends. The CDR3 spells CASSLTSEDEQFF. The CDR3 nucleotides read TGTGCCAGCAGCTTAACTTCTGAGGATGAGCAGTTCTTC.

The chain recombines TRBV6-5 with TRBJ2-7; 9 nucleotides line up with TRBD1. With V trimmed by 6 bases and J by 3 bases, 9 bases remained unmatched. The CDR3 is 15 amino acids. Germline CDR1 and CDR2: MNHEY and SVGAGI. CDR3 region: CASRTTDRGSYEQYF. The CDR3 bases are TGTGCCAGCAGAACTACGGACAGGGGTAGCTACGAGCAGTACTTC.

This clone was counted a few times. This CDR3 is also generated by other DNA sequences in the sample. The V and J genes are TRBV30 and TRBJ2-1; 9 bases are shared with TRBD2. J gave up 3 bases and V 0 bases, and 3 bases lay outside the gene matches. This CDR3 spans 15 amino acids. CDR1 and CDR2 from the germline V gene are GTSNPN and SVGIG (reference sequence). CDR3 nucleotides: TGTGCCTGGAGTGTAACTAGCGGGTTCTACAATGAGCAGTTCTTC. Protein: CAWSVTSGFYNEQFF. Together with reference TRBV30 and TRBJ2-1, the CDR3 gives the full variable domain: SQTIHQWPATLVQPVGSPLSLECTVEGTSNPNLYWYRQAAGRGLQLLFYSVGIGQISSEVPQNLSASRPQDRQFILSSKKLLLSDSGFYLCAWSVTSGFYNEQFFGPGTRLTVL.

Only a few counts were recorded for this clone. CDR3 bases: TGTGCCAGCAGTTTAGGAGCTATCGGGGGGACCCAGTACTTC. Translating gives CASSLGAIGGTQYF. The chain employs TRBV28 and TRBJ2-5; D is perhaps TRBD2 (6 bases). Between the trimmed V and J ends, which lost 2 bases and 7 bases, there was a span of 14 bases. Per the germline V gene, CDR1 is MDHEN and CDR2 is SYDVKM. This CDR3 is built from 14 residues.

This clone was seen only a few times. The rearrangement uses TRBV29-1 and TRBJ1-3; TRBD1 matches 10 bases. V shed 4 bases and J 1 base; nucleotides not matched to a gene: 4. CDR1 is SQVTM, CDR2 ANQGSEA, per germline. The CDR3 runs 15 residues. The CDR3 spells CSVARGQGSGNTIYF. Here the CDR3 DNA reads TGCAGCGTTGCTAGGGGACAGGGGTCTGGAAACACCATATATTTT. Drawing the rest from reference TRBV29-1 and TRBJ1-3, the complete variable domain is SAVISQKPSRDICQRGTSLTIQCQVDSQVTMMFWYRQQPGQSLTLIATANQGSEATYESGFVIDKFPISRPNLTFSTLTVSNMSPEDSSIYLCSVARGQGSGNTIYFGEGSWLTVV.

The chain employs TRBV5-4 and TRBJ1-6; TRBD1 aligns across 7 bases. CDR1 SGHNT and CDR2 YYREEE come from the germline V gene (reference sequence). The junction had 7 bases not matched to a gene; V was cut back by 2 bases and J by 8 bases. The CDR3 consists of 15 residues. The CDR3: CASSLTGAGDSPLHF. CDR3 DNA sequence: TGTGCCAGCAGCTTAACAGGGGCCGGGGATTCACCCCTCCACTTT. Drawing the rest from reference TRBV5-4 and TRBJ1-6, the complete variable domain is ETGVTQSPTHLIKTRGQQVTLRCSSQSGHNTVSWYQQALGQGPQFIFQYYREEENGRGNFPPRFSGLQFPNYSSELNVNALELDDSALYLCASSLTGAGDSPLHFGNGTRLTVT.